This TCR beta chain originates from a study of cytomegalovirus exposure and HLA in healthy donors. General study findings and limits: In presence/absence analyses, roughly uniform sequencing depth across donors was assumed. The records held CMV serostatus as the only immune exposure information.

Healthy bone marrow donors made up the donors. As concerns this clone: The target antigen is unknown.

The PCR employed 60 Vbeta primers together with 13 Jbeta primers. Profiled with immunoSEQ multiplex PCR; TCRdb holds only in-frame clones, not every one. This table holds 180,000 or so clones, 80% found once. This TCR was recovered from a girl between 5 and 17 years old in good health and CMV-seropositive. The sequenced sample was PBMCs.

CDR3 region: CASSLAVGAGGYTF. The CDR3 DNA reads as TGTGCCAGCAGCCTGGCAGTGGGCGCTGGGGGCTACACCTTC. The rearrangement uses TRBV27 and TRBJ1-2; no firm D call. The CDR3 is made up of 14 amino acids. V was cut by 6 bases and J by 8 bases, with 19 bases left in between. Germline-derived CDR1 and CDR2 are MNHEY and SMNVEV (reference sequence).